A selection of T cell receptor beta chains follows, all from one sample in a study of shared clonotypes between healthy human individuals. Clones were read by immunoSEQ multiplex PCR, and TCRdb kept only the in-frame ones, dropping some. The table has roughly 2,500,000 clones, 93% seen once. The sequenced material came from naive CD4+ T cells from PBMCs. The receptors come from a man younger than 35 in good health. Some clones in this sample may be carry-over from other donors' samples. Each CDR3 is given with its conserved first and last residue. D genes are given only for firm matches. Size values are once, few and many counts, or a class for expanded clones, and some rows have none.

TRBJ2-1 TRBV29-1 TRBD2 23 - CSAAGRGDSGLGTSGRAPNEQFF TGCAGCGCCGCCGGCCGCGGGGACAGTGGACTCGGGACTAGCGGGAGGGCCCCCAATGAGCAGTTCTTC
TRBJ1-1 TRBV7-9 - 13 - CASSFGENTEAFF TGTGCCAGCAGCTTTGGGGAGAACACTGAAGCTTTCTTT
TRBJ2-3 TRBV4-1 TRBD2 17 - CASSQESGRAGRAPQYF TGCGCCAGCAGCCAAGAGAGCGGGAGGGCCGGGAGAGCCCCGCAGTATTTT
TRBJ1-2 TRBV9 TRBD1 15 - CASSVGGDRAFGYTF TGTGCCAGCAGCGTAGGGGGGGACAGGGCCTTTGGCTACACCTTC
TRBJ2-5 TRBV28 - 12 - CASSLSLTTQYF TGTGCCAGCAGTTTAAGTCTTACGACCCAGTACTTC
TRBJ2-3 TRBV29-1 - 12 - CSVARSTDTQYF TGCAGCGTTGCCAGAAGCACAGATACGCAGTATTTT
TRBJ2-7 TRBV10-3 TRBD1 14 - CAISRGQAVYEQYF TGTGCCATCAGCCGAGGACAGGCCGTCTACGAGCAGTACTTC
TRBJ1-1 TRBV11-2 - 12 few CASSVGPTEAFF TGTGCCAGCAGCGTGGGACCTACTGAAGCTTTCTTT
TRBJ2-7 TRBV27 - 16 - CASSEKLGATIHEQYF TGTGCCAGCAGCGAAAAGTTAGGGGCGACAATCCACGAGCAGTACTTC
TRBJ2-4 TRBV19 - 15 - CASSMSGVVKNIQYF TGTGCCAGTAGTATGAGTGGGGTAGTCAAAAACATTCAGTACTTC
TRBJ2-1 TRBV7-2 - 13 - CASSISGYNEQFF TGTGCCAGCAGCATTAGTGGCTACAATGAGCAGTTCTTC
TRBJ1-2 TRBV27 - 15 once CASRRAYGGTYGYTF TGTGCCAGCAGGAGGGCCTACGGGGGAACCTATGGCTACACCTTC
TRBJ2-1 TRBV5-6 - 18 - CASSRRRFRDQDHNEQFF TGTGCCAGCTCCCGAAGGAGATTCCGGGATCAGGACCACAATGAGCAGTTCTTC
TRBJ2-7 TRBV5-6 TRBD2 14 - CASSLPGEGNEQYF TGTGCCAGCAGCTTGCCCGGGGAGGGAAACGAGCAGTACTTC
TRBJ2-5 TRBV7-2 - 13 - CASNQLGAETQYF TGTGCCTCCAATCAACTAGGGGCGGAGACCCAGTACTTC
TRBJ1-1 TRBV30 - 14 - CAWNVGGGGTEAFF TGTGCCTGGAACGTCGGGGGCGGCGGGACTGAAGCTTTCTTT
TRBJ1-3 TRBV10-3 - 14 - CATQGLSSGNTIYF TGTGCCACCCAGGGCCTTAGCTCTGGAAACACCATATATTTT
TRBJ2-1 TRBV2 TRBD1 21 - CASQTVHRGQGRDKLINEQFF TGTGCCAGCCAGACCGTTCACAGGGGACAGGGGAGGGACAAATTGATCAATGAGCAGTTCTTC
TRBJ1-1 TRBV7-3 - 13 - CASSLWGGTEAFF TGTGCCAGCAGCTTATGGGGGGGCACTGAAGCTTTCTTT
TRBJ2-1 TRBV11-2 - 15 - CASSLKLVDVIEQFF TGTGCCAGCAGCTTGAAACTAGTGGACGTAATTGAGCAGTTCTTC
TRBJ2-1 TRBV5-1 TRBD1 15 - CASSPGDRGYNEQFF TGCGCCAGCAGCCCAGGGGACAGGGGATACAATGAGCAGTTCTTC
TRBJ2-4 TRBV30 - 12 - CASQPSRGIQYF TGTGCCTCCCAACCCTCACGCGGCATTCAGTACTTC
TRBJ2-3 TRBV7-6 - 16 - CASSLVALEGTDTQYF TGTGCCAGCAGCTTAGTAGCCCTTGAAGGCACAGATACGCAGTATTTT
TRBJ2-4 TRBV28 - 18 - CASSFDSRDSLAKNIQYF TGTGCCAGCAGTTTCGACAGTCGGGACTCCTTAGCCAAAAACATTCAGTACTTC
TRBJ2-7 TRBV6-6 - 12 - CASSRDSYEQYF TGTGCCAGCAGCAGGGATTCCTACGAGCAGTACTTC
TRBJ2-7 TRBV7-9 TRBD2 15 - CASSSAGTSGYQQYF TGTGCCAGCAGCTCCGCCGGGACTAGCGGGTACCAGCAGTACTTC
TRBJ2-7 TRBV11-2 - 13 - CASSLQGTYEQYF TGTGCCAGCAGCTTACAAGGTACCTACGAGCAGTACTTC
TRBJ1-1 TRBV5-1 - 13 - CASSLKGLAEAFF TGCGCCAGCAGCTTGAAGGGGCTCGCTGAAGCTTTCTTT
TRBJ1-5 TRBV19 - 15 - CASSIVGRGYQPQHF TGTGCCAGTAGTATAGTAGGCAGGGGCTATCAGCCCCAGCATTTT
TRBJ2-7 TRBV4-2 TRBD2 16 once CASSQDYGRVGYEQYF TGTGCCAGCAGCCAAGATTATGGGAGGGTTGGATACGAGCAGTACTTC
TRBJ2-1 TRBV7-2 - 16 - CASSFGSRGALNEQFF TGTGCCAGCAGCTTCGGCAGCCGCGGGGCCCTCAATGAGCAGTTCTTC
TRBJ2-3 TRBV5-1 TRBD2 16 - CASSSGTSGKPDTQYF TGCGCCAGCAGCTCGGGGACTAGCGGCAAACCAGATACGCAGTATTTT
TRBJ2-1 TRBV7-9 TRBD1 17 - CASSSGKQGAGYNEQFF TGTGCCAGCAGCTCGGGTAAACAGGGGGCGGGTTACAATGAGCAGTTCTTC
TRBJ1-6 TRBV6-5 - 15 - CASSSIAPYNSPLHF TGTGCCAGCAGCTCCATCGCACCCTATAATTCACCCCTCCACTTT
TRBJ1-1 TRBV5-4 - 16 - CASSPSRVLLNTEAFF TGTGCCAGCAGCCCCTCTCGAGTATTACTGAACACTGAAGCTTTCTTT
TRBJ2-3 TRBV7-9 - 18 once CASSIYKSSLGSPDTQYF TGTGCCAGCAGCATATACAAATCGTCGCTAGGTAGTCCGGATACGCAGTATTTT
TRBJ2-7 TRBV15 - 15 - CATSRAPGFGGEQYF TGTGCCACCAGCAGAGCTCCAGGGTTCGGGGGCGAGCAGTACTTC
TRBJ2-1 TRBV25-1 TRBD1 17 - CASSPKTGSESYNEQFF TGTGCCAGCAGTCCTAAGACAGGGTCCGAATCCTACAATGAGCAGTTCTTC
TRBJ2-1 TRBV9 - 14 - CASSVGATYNEQFF TGTGCCAGCAGCGTAGGAGCGACATACAATGAGCAGTTCTTC
TRBJ2-2 TRBV18 TRBD1 15 - CASSHRDRGTGELFF TGTGCCAGCTCACACCGGGACAGGGGCACCGGGGAGCTGTTTTTT
TRBJ2-7 TRBV28 - 15 once CASGFRGAQFYEQYF TGTGCCAGCGGTTTTCGCGGGGCGCAGTTCTACGAGCAGTACTTC
TRBJ2-7 TRBV6-5 - 14 once CASSSPGLSNEQYF TGTGCCAGCAGTTCCCCAGGGCTGTCAAACGAGCAGTACTTC
TRBJ1-3 TRBV28 - 16 - CASSRFQGTPGNTIYF TGTGCCAGCAGTCGCTTCCAGGGGACGCCTGGAAACACCATATATTTT
TRBJ1-2 TRBV30 - 16 - CAWSVRFSAFGYGYTF TGTGCCTGGAGTGTAAGATTCTCGGCGTTCGGCTATGGCTACACCTTC
TRBJ2-1 TRBV9 TRBD2 16 - CASSSWGGAVYNEQFF TGTGCCAGCAGCTCGTGGGGGGGAGCGGTCTACAATGAGCAGTTCTTC
TRBJ1-1 TRBV7-2 - 13 - CASSHAGSSEAFF TGTGCCAGCAGCCATGCCGGGTCGTCTGAAGCTTTCTTT
TRBJ2-7 TRBV25-1 TRBD2 14 - CARGRGRGSYEQYF TGTGCCAGGGGGCGCGGGAGGGGATCCTACGAGCAGTACTTC